This record looks at one T cell receptor (beta chain) sequence and its context. The clone's antigen remains unknown. One base away there is no much larger clone; base qualities are not given. TCRbeta CDR3 regions were amplified from genomic DNA using the immunoSEQ Assay, a bias-controlled multiplex PCR. On the study's bioinformatics: Nucleated cell counts per sample were estimated from amplification of reference gene primers within the assay. Sequence reads were collapsed and filtered to measure the absolute abundance of every unique TCRbeta CDR3 rearrangement. For each sample, productive Simpson clonality was calculated as the square root of Simpson's diversity index over productive rearrangements. TCRdb provides this immuneACCESS table in a form limited to in-frame rearrangements. Some clones are lacking; in checked studies, under half of them reflect an unresolved V gene, and why the rest are absent is not known. The V and J calls and clone size were taken over from that table, and D and trimming were inferred from the DNA. Across this sample there are about 98,000 clones, with 70% to 80% seen only once. The ten largest clones take up about 9.3% of the sample.

The entry originates in a study of blood T cell repertoires in COVID-19 (dated by TCRdb to 2020 to 2022). Study-level background: Samples covering the acute and convalescent phases of COVID-19 were provided by collaborators in the United States, Italy and Spain. The samples were drawn from two sources: the first 160 participants of the ongoing ImmuneRACE study, and 1,000 to 1,500 subjects contributed by 6 global collaborators. The material from the prospective study consisted of cDNA or gDNA derived from T cells, B-cell-depleted T cells, or PBMCs. Where available, HLA class I and class II types were obtained from metadata supplied by the sample provider rather than from assay-based typing. Nearly every sample came with metadata listing a de-identified subject ID, COVID-19 status, age in years and sex. Subjects who had been exposed to COVID-19, were actively infected with it, or had recovered from it provided the deeply sampled blood TCRbeta repertoires that made up the dataset. A freely available public database, intended as a resource for researchers studying the immune response to SARS-CoV-2, is where the repertoires were released.

The collaborating institutions used their own protocols to collect whole blood in K2EDTA tubes. For TCRbeta analysis, collaborator samples were shipped as frozen whole blood, as isolated PBMCs, or as DNA extracted from either sample type. Study-level results and caveats: The quantity of clinical and demographic metadata differed by source and by participant and was supplied without curation.

The CDR3 runs 19 amino acids, cysteine and phenylalanine included. Only the CDR3 portion is preserved as DNA: 57 bases, with reading frame beginning at the first base. The germline V gene provides CDR1 KGHSH and CDR2 LQKENI. The germline V and J ends show losses of 6 bases and 2 bases respectively, and no gene match explains 19 bases of the junction. The sequence is built from TRBV18 and TRBJ2-5; TRBD2 agrees with 9 junctional bases. Sample: peripheral blood. The clonotype comes from a man in his sixties with active or convalescent COVID-19. The CDR3 here reads CASSASQGRREGLQETQYF. The DNA reads TGTGCCAGCTCCGCCAGCCAGGGCAGGCGGGAGGGCCTACAAGAGACCCAGTACTTC.